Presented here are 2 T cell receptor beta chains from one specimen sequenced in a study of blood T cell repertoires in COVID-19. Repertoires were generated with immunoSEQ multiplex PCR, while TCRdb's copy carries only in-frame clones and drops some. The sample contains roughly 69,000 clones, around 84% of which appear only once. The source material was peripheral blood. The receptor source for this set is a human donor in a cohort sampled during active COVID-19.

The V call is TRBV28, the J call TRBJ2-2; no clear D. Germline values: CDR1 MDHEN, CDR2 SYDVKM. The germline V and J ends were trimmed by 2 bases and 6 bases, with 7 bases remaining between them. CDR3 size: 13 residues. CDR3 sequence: CASSLNSAGELFF. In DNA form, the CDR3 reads TGTGCCAGCAGTTTAAACTCCGCCGGGGAGCTGTTTTTT.

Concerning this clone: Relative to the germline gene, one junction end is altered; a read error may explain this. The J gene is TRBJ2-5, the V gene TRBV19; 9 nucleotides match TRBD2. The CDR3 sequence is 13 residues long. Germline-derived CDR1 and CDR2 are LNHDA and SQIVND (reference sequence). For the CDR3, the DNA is TGTGCCAGTGGGAGCGGGGGGCAAGGGACCCAGTACTTC. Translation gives CASGSGGQGTQYF.